The clone carrying this TCR beta chain was found many times. Its cognate antigen is unknown. V shed 2 bases, J shed 0 bases, and the junction held 10 bases outside the gene matches. The CDR3 has 18 amino acids. The germline gives CDR1 DFQATT, CDR2 SNEGSKA (reference sequence). The data originate from a study of T-cell reconstitution after alpha-beta-depleted transplantation in children. Study-level results: About two months after transplant, alpha-beta T cells reportedly came from several hundred expanded graft clones. Surviving recipient T cells and thymic progenitors accounted for the high day-60 TCRbeta diversity observed in some patients.

Researchers prepared the TCRbeta library using unique molecular identifiers, the study reports. TCRdb reprocessed the PCR reads via MiXCR and lists one record per CDR3 protein. This sample has about 300,000 distinct CDR3 sequences; 10% occur once, and the top ten carry around 7.5%. The sample was PBMCs, taken before TCRalphabeta/CD19-depleted stem cell transplant. The TCR sequence derives from a boy under three years old with acute myeloid leukemia, due to receive a stem cell transplant. The chain carries TRBV20-1 and TRBJ1-4; 9 bases are a match to TRBD1. The CDR3 nucleotides read TGCAGTGCTAGAACCCCGGACAGGGGCGTAACAACTAATGAAAAACTGTTTTTT. It translates to CSARTPDRGVTTNEKLFF.